This section outlines one T cell receptor beta chain sequence together with its context. Its antigen remains unidentified. Sequencing used immunoSEQ multiplex PCR; TCRdb keeps in-frame clones, though not all of them. The sample holds 100,000 or so clones, 75% to 95% seen once. This sample was included in a study of siplizumab effects on memory and regulatory T cells. Study-wide results and caveats: Unstimulated subsets accounted for the mapping of only a minor share of the clones that were alloreactive. Mappable alloreactive CD4+ clones were on average around 70% Treg-derived with siplizumab, less than 30% in controls.

V was cut by 3 bases and J by 2 bases, with 11 bases left in between. This CDR3 comprises 14 residues. Germline V gene lookup returns CDR1 SGHRS and CDR2 YFSETQ. The sample was CD4+ T cells sorted from blood. The clonotype comes from a human donor in good health. The chain couples TRBV5-1 to TRBJ1-1; D is unresolved. CDR3 protein: CASSYPDVNTEAFF. DNA of the CDR3: TGCGCCAGCAGCTACCCGGACGTAAACACTGAAGCTTTCTTT. Filled out from reference TRBV5-1 and TRBJ1-1, the complete variable domain reads KAGVTQTPRYLIKTRGQQVTLSCSPISGHRSVSWYQQTPGQGLQFLFEYFSETQRNKGNFPGRFSGRQFSNSRSEMNVSTLELGDSALYLCASSYPDVNTEAFFGQGTRLTVV.